One sample yielded the 28 T cell receptor beta chains listed below, sequenced in a study of identical twins. One entry per CDR3 protein, called by TCRdb with MiXCR from the 5' RACE reads. The sample has approximately 470,000 distinct CDR3 sequences; 13% to 15% are singletons. In addition, the sample was reused for a study of yellow fever vaccine responses in identical twins.

Input material: CD4+ T cells sorted from blood. Receptor source: a woman aged 18-35 years in good health.

This sequence joins TRBV6-2 or TRBV6-3 and TRBJ2-3, with a tentative D call TRBD2 (7 bases). The V end lost 6 bases, the J end lost 2 bases, and 21 bases lay between the germline ends. CDR3 length: 17 residues. Per germline, CDR1 MNHEY and CDR2 SVGEGT. The CDR3 nucleotides are TGTGCCAGCAGCCTCGGAGGGGGGGAACTCTTCACAGATACGCAGTATTTT. This translates into CASSLGGGELFTDTQYF.

For the CDR3, the DNA is TGTGCCAGCAGATATACCCCAGGAACCGGGGAGCTGTTTTTT. Protein: CASRYTPGTGELFF. The chain carries TRBV7-9 and TRBJ2-2; D remains unclear. Trimming removed 6 bases from V and 5 bases from J, with 13 bases in between. This CDR3 is 14 amino acids long. CDR1 and CDR2 from the germline V gene are SEHNR and FQNEAQ (reference sequence).

In its sample, this clonotype was seen a few times. The gene calls are TRBV3-1 and TRBJ2-5, with D uncertain. This CDR3 comprises 14 residues. Germline V lookup: CDR1 LGHDT, CDR2 YNNKEL (reference sequence). V was clipped by 1 base and J by 2 bases, with 8 bases between them. CDR3 region: CASSQGRQQETQYF. Written as DNA, the CDR3 is TGTGCCAGCAGCCAAGGTCGGCAGCAAGAGACCCAGTACTTC.

This clonotype came up many times. The chain joins TRBV3-1 to TRBJ2-7, with D tentatively TRBD1 (5 bases). The germline V gene encodes CDR1 LGHDT and CDR2 YNNKEL (reference sequence). V gave up 8 bases and J gave up 4 bases, with 12 bases separating them. The CDR3 runs 12 residues. CDR3 sequence reads: CASSDSRYEQYF. The DNA of the CDR3 is TGTGCCAGCTCCGACAGCCGGTACGAGCAGTACTTC.

V usage is TRBV7-6 and J usage is TRBJ2-3, with TRBD1 matching over 10 bases. Trimming cost V 3 bases and J 3 bases; bases outside gene matches: 3. Germline V gene data show CDR1 as SGHVS and CDR2 as FNYEAQ. The CDR3 totals 15 residues. In DNA form, the CDR3 reads TGTGCCAGCAGCTTTGACAGGGGGCGGACAGATACGCAGTATTTT. Protein sequence: CASSFDRGRTDTQYF. Variable domain in full (rest from reference TRBV7-6 and TRBJ2-3): GAGVSQSPRYKVTKRGQDVALRCDPISGHVSLYWYRQALGQGPEFLTYFNYEAQQDKSGLPNDRFSAERPEGSISTLTIQRTEQRDSAMYRCASSFDRGRTDTQYFGPGTRLTVL.

The chain has TRBV7-9 and TRBJ2-3; 7 bases line up with TRBD2. CDR3 length equals 16 residues. The germline V gene encodes CDR1 SEHNR and CDR2 FQNEAQ (reference sequence). V lost 6 bases and J lost 0; bases outside the gene matches: 9. The CDR3 protein is CASSGGLLASTDTQYF. The DNA of the CDR3 is TGTGCCAGCAGTGGGGGACTACTGGCTAGCACAGATACGCAGTATTTT.

The chain carries TRBV7-9 and TRBJ2-3; 7 bases line up with TRBD1. The CDR3 is 15 residues long. Germline V gene sequence: CDR1 SEHNR, CDR2 FQNEAQ (reference sequence). V gave up 3 bases and J gave up 3 bases; unmatched junction bases: 6. The CDR3 sequence: CASSFGDRYTDTQYF. The CDR3 bases are TGTGCCAGCAGCTTCGGGGACAGATATACAGATACGCAGTATTTT.

The CDR3 protein is CASTYISGGQETQYF. Written as DNA, the CDR3 is TGTGCCAGCACCTACATATCGGGGGGCCAAGAGACCCAGTACTTC. The chain is built from TRBV6-1 and TRBJ2-5, with TRBD2 identical over 7 bases. Trimming cost V 7 bases and J 1 base; bases outside gene matches: 9. CDR1 is MNHNS and CDR2 is SASEGT in the germline V gene. This CDR3 contains 15 residues.

The chain is built from TRBV5-6 and TRBJ2-1; D may be TRBD1 (7 bases). Trimming left V 2 bases short and J 2 bases short, with 26 bases between. Germline assignment: CDR1 SGHDT and CDR2 YYEEEE. The CDR3 is 20 residues long. CDR3 amino acids: CASSLARGSGGPQAYNEQFF. The DNA of the CDR3 is TGTGCCAGCAGCTTAGCCCGCGGGTCAGGGGGGCCCCAAGCCTACAATGAGCAGTTCTTC.

The chain is built from TRBV28 and TRBJ2-7; 12 positions match TRBD2. Germline trimming cut 4 bases from V and 3 bases from J; bases unmatched to any gene: 7. Germline V lookup: CDR1 MDHEN, CDR2 SYDVKM. The CDR3 extends over 16 amino acids. The CDR3 protein is CASSSTTSGSVYEQYF. The CDR3, as DNA: TGTGCCAGCAGTTCGACGACTAGCGGGAGTGTCTACGAGCAGTACTTC.

V is TRBV24-1 and J is TRBJ2-3; unclear D gene. V was trimmed by 2 bases and J by 6 bases, leaving 17 bases between them. Germline CDR1 and CDR2: KGHDR and SFDVKD. The CDR3 consists of 16 residues. The CDR3 protein is CATSDSQTPPRDTQYF. CDR3 nucleotide sequence: TGTGCCACCAGTGATTCCCAGACACCTCCGAGGGATACGCAGTATTTT.

A word on this clonotype: With a much larger clone just one base away, this may be a read error. The chain carries TRBV24-1 and TRBJ2-2, with D possibly TRBD1 on 5 matching bases. Looked up from germline, CDR1 is KGHDR and CDR2 is SFDVKD. There are 11 residues in the CDR3. Trimming took off 10 bases at V and 3 bases at J, with 5 bases between the two ends. The CDR3 region is CATQDTGELFF. CDR3 sequence (DNA): TGTGCCACACAGGACACCGGGGAGCTGTTTTTT.

This clonotype has a handful of counts. The genes are TRBV28 and TRBJ2-3, with 10 bases matching TRBD1. After removal of 1 base from V and 5 bases from J, the junction contained 6 bases not matched to a gene. In germline, CDR1 is MDHEN, CDR2 SYDVKM. This CDR3 contains 16 residues. In DNA form, the CDR3 reads TGTGCCAGCAGTTTATCCTGGACAGGGGGTCAAGATACGCAGTATTTT. Protein sequence: CASSLSWTGGQDTQYF.

This clonotype was counted only a few times. The chain combines TRBV12-3 or TRBV12-4 with TRBJ1-3; D not certain. CDR3 size: 16 residues. Trimming shortened V by 6 bases and J by 3 bases, and 18 bases separated the two germline ends. For the CDR3, the DNA is TGTGCCAGCAGAACTGACCAGGTCCTCGGTGGAAACACCATATATTTT. As protein: CASRTDQVLGGNTIYF.

This clonotype was found a few times. The V gene is TRBV19, the J gene TRBJ2-5, with 9 nucleotides matching TRBD1. The junction had 8 bases not matched to a gene; V was cut back by 4 bases and J by 5 bases. This CDR3 is built from 15 residues. CDR1 is LNHDA, CDR2 SQIVND, per germline (reference sequence). The CDR3 coding sequence is TGTGCCAGTAGTACCCCCGGGACAGGGAAGGAGACCCAGTACTTC. This encodes CASSTPGTGKETQYF.

At least ten counts were recorded for this clonotype. This sequence joins TRBV12-3 or TRBV12-4 and TRBJ2-2; D remains ambiguous. This CDR3 comprises 13 residues. The V end lost 6 bases, the J end lost 1 base, and 6 bases lay between the germline ends. CDR3 region: CASRQQNTGELFF. CDR3 DNA sequence: TGTGCCAGCAGGCAGCAGAACACCGGGGAGCTGTTTTTT.

This clonotype was detected a few times. V is TRBV6-5 and J is TRBJ2-7, with TRBD1 matching over 9 bases. This CDR3 has 16 residues. Germline V gene lookup returns CDR1 MNHEY and CDR2 SVGAGI. J was trimmed by 3 bases and V by 0 bases; bases with no gene match: 6. The DNA for the CDR3 is TGTGCCAGCAGTTACTCGGGGGGACAGGGCCACTACGAGCAGTACTTC. It yields the protein CASSYSGGQGHYEQYF.

This clonotype was recorded a few times. This sequence joins TRBV28 and TRBJ2-2; 8 bases are a match to TRBD2. Looked up from germline, CDR1 is MDHEN and CDR2 is SYDVKM. The CDR3 sequence is 15 residues long. Trimming took 5 bases from V and 5 from J; bases not matched to a gene: 7. The CDR3 protein is CASSPSGGTTGELFF. The CDR3 nucleotides read TGTGCCAGCAGTCCCAGCGGGGGTACTACCGGGGAGCTGTTTTTT.

The chain links TRBV29-1 to TRBJ1-2; D unresolved. The ends were cut back, 4 bases at V and 8 bases at J, with 14 bases in the middle. CDR1 is SQVTM, CDR2 ANQGSEA, per germline. The CDR3 loop spans 12 amino acids. In DNA, the CDR3 is TGCAGCGTTGTTCCGGGGTCTGGCGGCTACACCTTC. Encoded protein: CSVVPGSGGYTF.

The chain couples TRBV2 to TRBJ2-5; D remains ambiguous. In germline, CDR1 is SNHLY, CDR2 FYNNEI. This CDR3 has 12 amino acids. Trimming took off 4 bases at V and 5 bases at J, with 8 bases between the two ends. The CDR3 is CASSASLETQYF. The DNA of the CDR3 is TGTGCCAGCAGTGCCAGTCTGGAGACCCAGTACTTC. The full variable domain, its missing parts supplied by reference TRBV2 and TRBJ2-5, is EPEVTQTPSHQVTQMGQEVILRCVPISNHLYFYWYRQILGQKVEFLVSFYNNEISEKSEIFDDQFSVERPDGSNFTLKIRSTKLEDSAMYFCASSASLETQYFGPGTRLLVL.

The chain recombines TRBV6-5 with TRBJ2-7, with D possibly TRBD1 on 5 matching bases. Trimming shortened V by 6 bases and J by 6 bases, and 24 bases separated the two germline ends. The CDR3 runs to 16 residues. Germline V CDR1 and CDR2: MNHEY, SVGAGI. The CDR3 nucleotides are TGTGCCAGCAGACTACTCGTCCAGGGCATGCATTTCGAGCAGTACTTC. Its protein product is CASRLLVQGMHFEQYF.

The genes are TRBV6-2 or TRBV6-3 and TRBJ2-1, with D unresolved. CDR1 is MNHEY and CDR2 is SVGEGT in the germline V gene. This CDR3 has 14 residues. The V and J ends lost 5 bases and 4 bases respectively, with 12 bases between them. The CDR3: CASSIFLEYNEQFF. In DNA, the CDR3 is TGTGCCAGCAGTATTTTCCTAGAGTACAATGAGCAGTTCTTC.

This clonotype was picked up a small number of times. The chain couples TRBV5-1 to TRBJ2-3; D uncertain. This CDR3 has 14 residues. V lost 1 base and J 2 bases, leaving 8 bases between the germline ends. Germline V gene sequence: CDR1 SGHRS, CDR2 YFSETQ. CDR3 coding DNA: TGCGCCAGCAGCTTGAGGCAGGACACAGATACGCAGTATTTT. Translation: CASSLRQDTDTQYF.

In its sample, this clonotype was seen many times. The rearrangement joins TRBV12-3 or TRBV12-4 to TRBJ2-3; 10 nucleotides agree with TRBD2. Losses at the gene ends were 5 bases for V and 4 bases for J; bases not matched to a gene: 3. The CDR3 runs 14 residues. The chain's CDR3 is CASSRLAGPDTQYF. CDR3 DNA sequence: TGTGCCAGCAGTCGACTAGCGGGTCCAGATACGCAGTATTTT.

Only a few counts were recorded for this clonotype. This chain joins TRBV12-3 or TRBV12-4 and TRBJ1-1; D remains unclear. V gave up 2 bases and J gave up 8 bases, with 6 bases separating them. The CDR3 has 11 residues. The chain's CDR3 is CASSLRREAFF. CDR3 sequence (DNA): TGTGCCAGCAGTTTAAGAAGAGAAGCTTTCTTT.

This chain links TRBV20-1 with TRBJ2-5; a weak D match, TRBD1 (5 bases). CDR1 and CDR2 (germline): DFQATT, SNEGSKA (reference sequence). V lost 5 bases and J lost 1, with 17 bases in between. This CDR3 is 15 amino acids long. The CDR3 DNA reads TGCAGTGCTCCGGACCAGGGCAGTTCCCAAGAGACCCAGTACTTC. This sequence encodes CSAPDQGSSQETQYF.

This clonotype showed up just a few times. J is TRBJ2-2 and V is TRBV5-8, with TRBD2 matching 10 bases. The CDR3 is 15 amino acids. Trimming at V came to 5 bases and at J to 5 bases, leaving 6 bases not matched to a gene. The germline CDR1 and CDR2 sequences are SGHTS and YDEGEE. CDR3 nucleotide sequence: TGTGCCAGCAGACGGACTAGCGGCGGAACCGGGGAGCTGTTTTTT. Its protein product is CASRRTSGGTGELFF.

The chain has TRBV7-9 and TRBJ1-2, with TRBD1 matching over 8 bases. From germline, CDR1 is SEHNR and CDR2 FQNEAQ (reference sequence). Trimming removed 1 base from V and 6 bases from J; junction bases left unmatched: 7. CDR3 length equals 15 residues. The CDR3 sequence is CASSLVNDRGNGYTF. The CDR3 coding sequence is TGTGCCAGCAGCTTAGTAAATGACAGGGGAAATGGCTACACCTTC.